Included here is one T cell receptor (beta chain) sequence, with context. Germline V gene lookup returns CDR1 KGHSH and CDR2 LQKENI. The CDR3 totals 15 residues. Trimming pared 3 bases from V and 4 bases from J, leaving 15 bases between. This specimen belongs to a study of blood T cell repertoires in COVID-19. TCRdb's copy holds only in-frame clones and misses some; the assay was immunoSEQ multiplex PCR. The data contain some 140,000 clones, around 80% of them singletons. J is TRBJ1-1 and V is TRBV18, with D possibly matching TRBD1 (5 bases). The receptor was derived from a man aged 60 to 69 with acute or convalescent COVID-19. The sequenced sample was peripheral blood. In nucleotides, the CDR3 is TGTGCCAGCTCACCCCTAAAGAGGGGAGGCACTGAAGCTTTCTTT. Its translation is CASSPLKRGGTEAFF.